This T cell receptor beta chain emerged from a study of early T cells in non-severe SARS-CoV-2 infection. The overall study: Sequencing input comprised bulk RNA from unsorted whole blood; chain pairing was not available. Study-level findings and limits: Clonotype matching in VDJdb favored anti-spike CD8 responses and did not capture private and CD4 specificities.

Individual cDNA molecules received unique molecular identifiers during library preparation. TCRdb recomputed calls from the 5' RACE reads with MiXCR, one row per CDR3 protein. The top ten clones hold under 5.5% of a sample with roughly 43,000 distinct CDR3 sequences, about 5.2% of them seen once. About this clonotype itself: Its matching antigen is unknown.

This clonotype was sampled from an adult who was a healthcare worker with PCR-confirmed SARS-CoV-2 infection or an uninfected control (not recorded which). Sequencing was performed on whole blood, taken at baseline.

CDR3 bases: TGTGCCAGTAGTATACGACGAGACTCCATGAACACTGAAGCTTTCTTT. Encoded protein: CASSIRRDSMNTEAFF. V is TRBV19 and J is TRBJ1-1; D uncertain. Germline CDR1 and CDR2: LNHDA and SQIVND (reference sequence). The CDR3 runs 16 residues. The V end lost 2 bases, the J end lost 0 bases, and 13 bases lay between the germline ends.